These 21 T cell receptor beta chains came from one sample sequenced in a study of T cells in Graves' hyperthyroidism and ophthalmopathy (dated by TCRdb to the late 2010s). The library was produced with multiplex PCR. Sequencing used an Illumina HiSeq 2000. Amplification of TCR beta CDR3 regions was carried out from RNA transcripts. The first round of RT-PCR for the TCR CDR3 was performed with the HTBI primer set and the Qiagen OneStep RT-PCR kit. Through fastp at Q25 and MiXCR, TCRdb rebuilt clones from the public reads, retaining in-frame beta chains. When rows share a CDR3 protein, they turn into one entry using the most common DNA and genes. In this sample the table shows 450,000 to 700,000 distinct CDR3 sequences, 46% of which occur a single time. The top ten hold 19% of the sample. The sequenced sample consisted of peripheral blood or thyroid tissue (not recorded which). The receptor set was obtained from an adult woman with Graves' disease, either hyperthyroidism or ophthalmopathy (not recorded which).

This clonotype occurred once. The CDR3 DNA is TGTGCCACCAGCAGTTACAGGACGTTTGAGGAATCCACCGAGCAGTACTTC. Translating it yields CATSSYRTFEESTEQYF. This chain uses TRBV15 with TRBJ2-7; tentatively, D is TRBD1 (5 bases). This CDR3 has 17 residues. The V end lost 3 bases, the J end lost 6 bases, and 24 bases lay between the germline ends. Per the germline V gene, CDR1 is LNHNV and CDR2 is YYDKDF (reference sequence).

This clonotype occurred many times. The chain employs TRBV4-2 and TRBJ1-2; unclear D gene. V lost 2 bases and J 3 bases, leaving 25 bases between the germline ends. Germline CDR1 and CDR2: LGHNA and YNFKEQ. This CDR3 contains 19 residues. CDR3 sequence: CASSQLYWSSVLFHYGYTF. The CDR3 bases are TGTGCCAGCAGCCAATTATACTGGAGTTCTGTACTCTTCCACTATGGCTACACCTTC.

The rearrangement joins TRBV15 to TRBJ2-6; 9 bases line up with TRBD2. The CDR3 is made up of 15 amino acids. The V gene end was trimmed by 6 bases and the J gene end by 11 bases; junction bases not matched to a gene: 11. In germline, CDR1 is LNHNV, CDR2 YYDKDF (reference sequence). The CDR3 sequence: CATRAFASGTYVLTF. CDR3 in DNA: TGTGCCACCAGGGCCTTCGCTAGCGGGACCTACGTCCTGACTTTC.

This clonotype was seen only once. This rearrangement joins TRBV20-1 to TRBJ1-4; D gene ambiguous. V was trimmed by 4 bases and J by 7 bases, leaving 22 bases between them. This CDR3 is built from 16 residues. Germline V gene sequence: CDR1 DFQATT, CDR2 SNEGSKA (reference sequence). The CDR3 reads CSATRLAGRRGEKLFF. DNA of the CDR3: TGCAGTGCTACCAGACTAGCGGGAAGGCGTGGTGAAAAACTGTTTTTT.

This clonotype has only a few counts. Compared with germline, one end of the junction differs, possibly owing to a read error. The chain uses TRBV5-1 and TRBJ1-2; no clear D gene. The V gene's germline CDR1 is SGHRS and CDR2 YFSETQ. CDR3 size: 14 residues. This chain's CDR3 is CASNPRTPNYGHTF. The CDR3 bases are TGCGCCAGCAACCCGCGGACCCCGAACTATGGCCACACCTTC. The variable domain in full, completed from reference TRBV5-1 and TRBJ1-2, reads KAGVTQTPRYLIKTRGQQVTLSCSPISGHRSVSWYQQTPGQGLQFLFEYFSETQRNKGNFPGRFSGRQFSNSRSEMNVSTLELGDSALYLCASNPRTPNYGHTFGSGTRLTVV.

This chain joins TRBV7-9 and TRBJ2-2; TRBD2 is a possible D gene (6 bases). CDR3 size: 17 residues. Trimming took 6 bases from V and 7 from J, leaving 24 bases between them. Germline assignment: CDR1 SEHNR and CDR2 FQNEAQ (reference sequence). The CDR3 coding sequence is TGTGCCAGCAGTCCTGACAGTCGGAGGGAGGCTGGCGGGGAGCTGTTTTTT. Protein product: CASSPDSRREAGGELFF.

The chain carries TRBV5-1 and TRBJ2-2, with TRBD2 matching 8 bases. From germline, CDR1 is SGHRS and CDR2 YFSETQ. The CDR3 totals 14 residues. With 6 bases clipped from V and 5 bases from J, the junction kept 6 bases outside the gene matches. The CDR3 DNA reads as TGCGCCAGCAATTCGGGGGGGAGTACCGGGGAGCTGTTTTTT. This encodes CASNSGGSTGELFF.

V is TRBV6-5 and J is TRBJ2-5, with 8 bases that match TRBD1. With 4 bases clipped from V and 4 bases from J, the junction kept 8 bases outside the gene matches. The CDR3 is 15 residues long. CDR1 is MNHEY and CDR2 is SVGAGI in the germline V gene. The CDR3 region has the DNA TGTGCCAGCAGTTTGACCAGGGGGCTAGGAGAGACCCAGTACTTC. The encoded protein is CASSLTRGLGETQYF.

This clonotype has at least ten counts. This chain uses TRBV19 with TRBJ2-7; D possibly corresponds to TRBD1 (5 bases). Between the trimmed V and J ends, which lost 6 bases and 0 bases, there was a span of 18 bases. CDR1 and CDR2 from the germline V gene are LNHDA and SQIVND (reference sequence). The CDR3 has 16 amino acids. This CDR3 is CASRASTGALSYEQYF. CDR3 bases: TGTGCCAGTAGAGCATCAACAGGAGCACTCTCCTACGAGCAGTACTTC.

This rearrangement joins TRBV24-1 to TRBJ2-5; D tentatively fits TRBD1 or TRBD2 (5 bases each). This CDR3 is 13 amino acids long. The V gene's germline CDR1 is KGHDR and CDR2 SFDVKD. Trimming pared 11 bases from V and 1 base from J, leaving 13 bases between. The CDR3 region is CASSTGAQETQYF. The CDR3 DNA follows: TGTGCCAGCTCAACCGGGGCCCAAGAGACCCAGTACTTC.

This chain connects TRBV2 to TRBJ2-2, with TRBD2 matching 10 bases. J lost 9 bases, V lost 8 bases, and 6 bases had no gene match. The CDR3 is made up of 13 amino acids. CDR1 and CDR2 (germline): SNHLY, FYNNEI. CDR3 sequence reads: CASGLAGARELFF. The CDR3 DNA sequence: TGTGCCAGCGGGCTAGCGGGAGCAAGGGAGCTGTTTTTT.

This clonotype was picked up a small number of times. The chain employs TRBV20-1 and TRBJ1-5; no definite D call. Deletions cut 0 bases from V and 5 bases from J, with 11 bases between. Germline V gene sequence: CDR1 DFQATT, CDR2 SNEGSKA (reference sequence). This CDR3 contains 14 residues. This chain's CDR3 is CSAREDGPYQPQHF. The DNA of the CDR3 is TGCAGTGCTAGAGAGGACGGTCCCTATCAGCCCCAGCATTTT.

V is TRBV20-1 and J is TRBJ2-7, with D hard to call. This CDR3 has 11 residues. Per the germline V gene, CDR1 is DFQATT and CDR2 is SNEGSKA (reference sequence). Trimming cost V 5 bases and J 3 bases, with 8 bases left between them. CDR3 sequence (DNA): TGCAGTGCTCCAAAGGGCTACGAGCAGTACTTC. This gives the protein CSAPKGYEQYF.

This clonotype has ten or more counts. The rearrangement joins TRBV19 to TRBJ1-2; 10 bases are a match to TRBD1. The germline gives CDR1 LNHDA, CDR2 SQIVND (reference sequence). CDR3 size: 15 residues. J gave up 6 bases and V 3 bases, and 7 bases lay outside the gene matches. This CDR3 reads CASSIPRQGANGYTF. The CDR3 region has the DNA TGTGCCAGTAGTATCCCCCGACAGGGGGCGAATGGCTACACCTTC. Supplemented by reference TRBV19 and TRBJ1-2, the full variable domain reads DGGITQSPKYLFRKEGQNVTLSCEQNLNHDAMYWYRQDPGQGLRLIYYSQIVNDFQKGDIAEGYSVSREKKESFPLTVTSAQKNPTAFYLCASSIPRQGANGYTFGSGTRLTVV.

This clonotype has ten or more counts. The chain has TRBV7-9 and TRBJ2-5, with 7 nucleotides matching TRBD1. The germline V gene encodes CDR1 SEHNR and CDR2 FQNEAQ (reference sequence). J gave up 7 bases and V 6 bases, and 14 bases lay outside the gene matches. CDR3 length equals 15 residues. CDR3 in DNA: TGTGCCAGCAGACCTTTCCCCGGACAGGTCGGGACCCAGTACTTC. Its protein is CASRPFPGQVGTQYF.

This clonotype was observed a handful of times. This chain joins TRBV10-3 and TRBJ1-5; D not certain. The V gene lost 10 bases and the J gene lost 1 base, with 11 bases spanning the gap. The CDR3 is 13 residues long. Germline V gives CDR1 ENHRY, CDR2 SYGVKD. The CDR3 reads CATEDLSNQPQHF. The CDR3 coding sequence is TGTGCCACGGAGGATCTAAGCAATCAGCCCCAGCATTTT.

At least ten counts were recorded for this clonotype. This rearrangement joins TRBV6-5 to TRBJ1-5, with TRBD1 identical over 7 bases. Germline V lookup: CDR1 MNHEY, CDR2 SVGAGI. The CDR3 contains 15 residues. Germline trimming cut 4 bases from V and 2 bases from J; bases unmatched to any gene: 5. The CDR3 reads CASSSHRGGNQPQHF. The CDR3, as DNA: TGTGCCAGCAGTTCACACAGGGGAGGCAATCAGCCCCAGCATTTT.

This chain connects TRBV7-2 to TRBJ2-5, with 10 nucleotides matching TRBD2. The V segment lost 11 bases and the J segment 4 bases; nucleotides outside the gene matches: 16. Per the germline V gene, CDR1 is SGHTA and CDR2 is FQGNSA. The CDR3 is made up of 16 amino acids. The CDR3 DNA reads as TGTGCCTGCGCGGGAGTAGCGGGAGGAGCTCTAGAGACCCAGTACTTC. It specifies CACAGVAGGALETQYF.

The chain has TRBV7-3 and TRBJ1-3; 8 bases fit TRBD1. CDR1 is SGHTA, CDR2 FQGTGA, per germline. The CDR3 runs to 13 residues. Unmatched junction bases numbered 6, after V lost 5 bases and J lost 9 bases. The CDR3, as DNA: TGTGCCAGCAGCCGAACAGGGGGTGGCACCATATATTTT. Its protein is CASSRTGGGTIYF.

This clonotype was counted many times. This sequence joins TRBV5-1 and TRBJ2-7, with 10 bases lining up with TRBD2. The junction had 4 bases not matched to a gene; V was cut back by 4 bases and J by 3 bases. CDR3 length: 14 amino acids. Germline V CDR1 and CDR2: SGHRS, YFSETQ. As DNA, the CDR3 is TGCGCCAGCAGCATCACTAGCGGGAACTACGAGCAGTACTTC. It codes for CASSITSGNYEQYF. The variable domain in full, with the rest retrieved from reference TRBV5-1 and TRBJ2-7, is KAGVTQTPRYLIKTRGQQVTLSCSPISGHRSVSWYQQTPGQGLQFLFEYFSETQRNKGNFPGRFSGRQFSNSRSEMNVSTLELGDSALYLCASSITSGNYEQYFGPGTRLTVT.

This chain joins TRBV15 and TRBJ2-5; no definite D call. CDR1 LNHNV and CDR2 YYDKDF come from the germline V gene (reference sequence). The V end was cut by 1 base, the J end by 10 bases, with 16 bases between. The CDR3 has 14 amino acids. The CDR3: CATSRGRMRGDQYF. CDR3 DNA: TGTGCCACCAGCAGAGGTAGGATGAGAGGTGACCAGTACTTC.